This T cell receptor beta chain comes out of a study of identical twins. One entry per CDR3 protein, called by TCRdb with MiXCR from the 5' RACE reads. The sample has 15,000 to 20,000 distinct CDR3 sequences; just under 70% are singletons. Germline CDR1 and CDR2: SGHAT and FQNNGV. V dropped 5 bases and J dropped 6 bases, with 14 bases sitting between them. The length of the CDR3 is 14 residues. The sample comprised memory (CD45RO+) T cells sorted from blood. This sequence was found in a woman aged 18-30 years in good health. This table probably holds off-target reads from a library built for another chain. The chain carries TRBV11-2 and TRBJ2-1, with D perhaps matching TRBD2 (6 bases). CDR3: CASSVLAKSNEQFF. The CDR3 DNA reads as TGTGCCAGCAGCGTTCTAGCGAAAAGCAATGAGCAGTTCTTC.